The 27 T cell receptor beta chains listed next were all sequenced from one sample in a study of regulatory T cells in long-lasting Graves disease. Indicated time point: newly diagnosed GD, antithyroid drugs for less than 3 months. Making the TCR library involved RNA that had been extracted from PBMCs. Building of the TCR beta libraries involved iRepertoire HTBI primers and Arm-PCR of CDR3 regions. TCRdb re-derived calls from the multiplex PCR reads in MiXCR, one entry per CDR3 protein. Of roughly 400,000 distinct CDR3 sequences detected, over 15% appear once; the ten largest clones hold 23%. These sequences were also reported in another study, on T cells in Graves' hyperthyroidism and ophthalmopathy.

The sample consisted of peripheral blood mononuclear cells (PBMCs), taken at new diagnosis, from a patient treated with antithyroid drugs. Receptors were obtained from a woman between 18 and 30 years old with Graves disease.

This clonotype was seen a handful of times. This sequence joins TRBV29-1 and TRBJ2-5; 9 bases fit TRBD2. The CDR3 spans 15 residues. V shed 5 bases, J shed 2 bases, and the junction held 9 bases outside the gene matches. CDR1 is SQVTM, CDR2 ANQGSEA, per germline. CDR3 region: CSVTKWTSAQETQYF. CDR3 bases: TGCAGCGTTACCAAATGGACTAGCGCTCAAGAGACCCAGTACTTC.

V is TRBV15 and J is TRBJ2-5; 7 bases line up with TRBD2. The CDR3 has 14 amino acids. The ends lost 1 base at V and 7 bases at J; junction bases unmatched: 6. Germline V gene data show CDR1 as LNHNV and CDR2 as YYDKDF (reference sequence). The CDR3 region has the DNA TGTGCCACCAGCAGAGCTAGGACTAGTGGGACCCAGTACTTC. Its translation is CATSRARTSGTQYF.

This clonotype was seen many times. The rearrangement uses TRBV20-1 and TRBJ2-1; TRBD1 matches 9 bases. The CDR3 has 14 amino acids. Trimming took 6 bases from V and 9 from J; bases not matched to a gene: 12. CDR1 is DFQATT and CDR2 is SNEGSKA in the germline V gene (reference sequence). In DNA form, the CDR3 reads TGCAGTGCCTCCTTGGGACAGGGAATACGTGAGCAGTTCTTC. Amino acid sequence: CSASLGQGIREQFF.

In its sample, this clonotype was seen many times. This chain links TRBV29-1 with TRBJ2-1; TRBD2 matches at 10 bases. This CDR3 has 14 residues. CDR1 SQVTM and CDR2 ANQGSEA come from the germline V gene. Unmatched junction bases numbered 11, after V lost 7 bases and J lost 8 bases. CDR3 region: CSAPAGGPGDEQFF. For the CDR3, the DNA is TGCAGCGCCCCAGCGGGAGGGCCGGGCGATGAGCAGTTCTTC.

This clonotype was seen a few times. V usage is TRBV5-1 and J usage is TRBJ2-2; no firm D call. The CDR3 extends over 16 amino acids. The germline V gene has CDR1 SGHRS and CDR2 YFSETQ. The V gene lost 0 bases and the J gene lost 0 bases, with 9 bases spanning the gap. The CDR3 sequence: CASSLAVTSNTGELFF. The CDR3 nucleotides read TGCGCCAGCAGCTTGGCCGTCACCTCGAACACCGGGGAGCTGTTTTTT.

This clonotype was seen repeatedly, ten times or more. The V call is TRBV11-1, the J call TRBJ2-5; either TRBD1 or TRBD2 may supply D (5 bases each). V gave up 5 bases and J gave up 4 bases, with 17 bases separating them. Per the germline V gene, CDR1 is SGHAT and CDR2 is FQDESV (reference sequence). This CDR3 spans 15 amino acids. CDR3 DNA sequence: TGTGCCAGCAGCCGGGAAGGGGAGAGGGCAGAGACCCAGTACTTC. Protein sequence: CASSREGERAETQYF.

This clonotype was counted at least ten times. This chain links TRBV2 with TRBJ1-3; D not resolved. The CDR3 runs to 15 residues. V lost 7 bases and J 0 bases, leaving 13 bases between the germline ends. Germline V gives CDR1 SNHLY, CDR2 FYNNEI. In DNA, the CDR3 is TGTGCCAGCACCCAATCAGGAGTCTCTGGAAACACCATATATTTT. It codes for CASTQSGVSGNTIYF.

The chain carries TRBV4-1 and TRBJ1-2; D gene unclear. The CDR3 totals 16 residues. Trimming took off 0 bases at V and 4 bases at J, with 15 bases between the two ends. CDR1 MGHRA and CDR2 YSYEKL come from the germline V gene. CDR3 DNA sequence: TGCGCCAGCAGCCAAGATTGGGGTACAGCGCCCTATGGCTACACCTTC. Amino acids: CASSQDWGTAPYGYTF.

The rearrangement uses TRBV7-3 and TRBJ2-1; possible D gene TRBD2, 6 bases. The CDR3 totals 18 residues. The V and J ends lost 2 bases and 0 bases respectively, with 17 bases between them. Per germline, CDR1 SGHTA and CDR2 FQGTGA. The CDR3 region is CASSLVSPSASSYNEQFF. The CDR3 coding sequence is TGTGCCAGCAGCTTAGTCTCACCTAGCGCAAGCTCCTACAATGAGCAGTTCTTC.

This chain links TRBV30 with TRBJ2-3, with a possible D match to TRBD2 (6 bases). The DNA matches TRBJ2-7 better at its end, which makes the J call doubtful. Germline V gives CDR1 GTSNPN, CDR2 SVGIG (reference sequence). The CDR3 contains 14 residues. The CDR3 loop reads CAWSVGGVGYEQYF. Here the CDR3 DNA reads TGTGCCTGGAGTGTGGGGGGAGTTGGATACGAGCAGTACTTC.

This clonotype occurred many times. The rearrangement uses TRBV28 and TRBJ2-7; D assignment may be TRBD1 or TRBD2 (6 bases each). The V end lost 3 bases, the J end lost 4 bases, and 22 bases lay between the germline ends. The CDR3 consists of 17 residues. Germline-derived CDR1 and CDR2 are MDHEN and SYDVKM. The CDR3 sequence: CASSLKVGGGGSYEQYF. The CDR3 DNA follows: TGTGCCAGCAGTTTGAAAGTAGGAGGGGGTGGTTCTTACGAGCAGTACTTC.

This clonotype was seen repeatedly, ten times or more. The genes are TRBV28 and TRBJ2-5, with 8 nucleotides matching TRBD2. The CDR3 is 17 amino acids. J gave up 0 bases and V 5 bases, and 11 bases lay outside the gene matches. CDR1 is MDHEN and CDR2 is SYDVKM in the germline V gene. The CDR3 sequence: CASSPKSTSVYQETQYF. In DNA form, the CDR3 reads TGTGCCAGCAGTCCTAAATCGACTAGCGTATACCAAGAGACCCAGTACTTC.

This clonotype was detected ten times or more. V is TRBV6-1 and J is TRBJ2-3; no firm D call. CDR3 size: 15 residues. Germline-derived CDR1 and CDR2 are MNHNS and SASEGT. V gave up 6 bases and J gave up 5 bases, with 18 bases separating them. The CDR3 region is CASRLIGFMGDTQYF. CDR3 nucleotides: TGTGCCAGCAGGCTGATCGGGTTCATGGGAGATACGCAGTATTTT.

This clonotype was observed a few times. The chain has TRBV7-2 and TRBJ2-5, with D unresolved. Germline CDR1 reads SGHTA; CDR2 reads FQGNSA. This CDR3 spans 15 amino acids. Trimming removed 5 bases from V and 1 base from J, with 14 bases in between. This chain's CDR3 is CASSHSWTPQETQYF. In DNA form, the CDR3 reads TGTGCCAGCAGCCATAGTTGGACGCCCCAAGAGACCCAGTACTTC.

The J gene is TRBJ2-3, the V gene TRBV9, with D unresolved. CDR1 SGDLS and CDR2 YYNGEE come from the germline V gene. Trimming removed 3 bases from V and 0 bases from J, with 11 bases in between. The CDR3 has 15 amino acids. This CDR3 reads CASSASVTSTDTQYF. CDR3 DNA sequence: TGTGCCAGCAGCGCATCAGTCACTAGCACAGATACGCAGTATTTT.

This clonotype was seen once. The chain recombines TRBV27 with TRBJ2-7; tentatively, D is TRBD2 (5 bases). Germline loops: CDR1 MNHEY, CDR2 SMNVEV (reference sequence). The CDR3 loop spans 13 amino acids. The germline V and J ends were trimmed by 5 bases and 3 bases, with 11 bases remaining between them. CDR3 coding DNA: TGTGCCAGCAGTGGCGGAGGTATCTACGAGCAGTACTTC. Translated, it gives CASSGGGIYEQYF.

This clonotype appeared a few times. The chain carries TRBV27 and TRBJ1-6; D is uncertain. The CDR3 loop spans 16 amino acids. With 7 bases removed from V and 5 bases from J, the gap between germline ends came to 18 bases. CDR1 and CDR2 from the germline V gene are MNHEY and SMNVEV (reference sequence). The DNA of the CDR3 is TGTGCCAGCATGAATTGGGAGGGCCGCCATAATTCACCCCTCCACTTT. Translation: CASMNWEGRHNSPLHF.

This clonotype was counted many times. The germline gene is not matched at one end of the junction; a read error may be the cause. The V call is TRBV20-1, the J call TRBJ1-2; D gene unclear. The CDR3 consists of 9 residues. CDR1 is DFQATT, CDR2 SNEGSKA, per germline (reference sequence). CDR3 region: CSANYGYTF. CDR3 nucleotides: TGCAGTGCTAATTATGGCTACACCTTC.

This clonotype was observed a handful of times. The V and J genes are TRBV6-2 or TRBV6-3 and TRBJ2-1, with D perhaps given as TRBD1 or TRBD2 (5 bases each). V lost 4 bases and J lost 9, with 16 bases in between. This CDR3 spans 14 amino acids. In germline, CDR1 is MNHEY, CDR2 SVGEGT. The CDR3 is CASSFRELPFEQFF. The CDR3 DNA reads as TGTGCCAGCAGTTTCAGGGAGCTGCCCTTTGAGCAGTTCTTC.

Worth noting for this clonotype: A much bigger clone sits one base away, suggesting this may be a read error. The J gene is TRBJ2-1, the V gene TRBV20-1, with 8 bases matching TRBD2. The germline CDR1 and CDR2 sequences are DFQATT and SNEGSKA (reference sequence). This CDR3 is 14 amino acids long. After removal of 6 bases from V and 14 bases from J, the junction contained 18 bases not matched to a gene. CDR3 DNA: TGCAGTGCCCCACCGGGACTAGTGCTTTTCGAGAAGTTCTTC. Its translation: CSAPPGLVLFEKFF.

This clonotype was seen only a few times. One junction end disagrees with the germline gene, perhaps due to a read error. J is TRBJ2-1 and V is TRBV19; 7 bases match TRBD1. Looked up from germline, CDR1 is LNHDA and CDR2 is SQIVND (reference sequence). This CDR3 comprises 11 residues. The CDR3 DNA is TGTGCCAGTACCTATATGGGACAGATGTACTTC. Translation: CASTYMGQMYF.

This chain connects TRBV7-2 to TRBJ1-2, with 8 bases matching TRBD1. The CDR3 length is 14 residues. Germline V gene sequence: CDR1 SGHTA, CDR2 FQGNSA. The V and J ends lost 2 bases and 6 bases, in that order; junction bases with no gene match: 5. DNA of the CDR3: TGTGCCAGCAGCTTAACGGGGACAGGACATGGCTACACCTTC. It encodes CASSLTGTGHGYTF. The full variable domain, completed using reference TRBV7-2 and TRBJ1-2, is GAGVSQSPSNKVTEKGKDVELRCDPISGHTALYWYRQSLGQGLEFLIYFQGNSAPDKSGLPSDRFSAERTGGSVSTLTIQRTQQEDSAVYLCASSLTGTGHGYTFGSGTRLTVV.

DNA of the CDR3: TGTGCCAGTAGTATCAACCCGCGGGGCTCCGAGCAGTACTTC. This encodes CASSINPRGSEQYF. J is TRBJ2-7 and V is TRBV19, with D perhaps TRBD2 (6 bases). Trimming shortened V by 3 bases and J by 6 bases, and 15 bases separated the two germline ends. This CDR3 spans 14 amino acids. Per the germline V gene, CDR1 is LNHDA and CDR2 is SQIVND (reference sequence). Full variable domain (rest looked up from reference TRBV19 and TRBJ2-7): DGGITQSPKYLFRKEGQNVTLSCEQNLNHDAMYWYRQDPGQGLRLIYYSQIVNDFQKGDIAEGYSVSREKKESFPLTVTSAQKNPTAFYLCASSINPRGSEQYFGPGTRLTVT.

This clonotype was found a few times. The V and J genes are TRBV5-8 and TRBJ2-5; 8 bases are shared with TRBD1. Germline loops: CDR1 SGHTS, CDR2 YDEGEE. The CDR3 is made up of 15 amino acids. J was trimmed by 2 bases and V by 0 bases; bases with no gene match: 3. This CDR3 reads CASSLGTGIQETQYF. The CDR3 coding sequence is TGTGCCAGCAGCTTGGGGACAGGGATTCAAGAGACCCAGTACTTC.

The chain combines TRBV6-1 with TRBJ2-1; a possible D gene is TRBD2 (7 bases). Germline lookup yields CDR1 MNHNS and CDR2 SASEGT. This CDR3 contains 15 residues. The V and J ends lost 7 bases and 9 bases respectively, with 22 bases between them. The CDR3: CASTEGGAVSREQFF. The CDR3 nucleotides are TGTGCCAGCACCGAAGGGGGGGCTGTCTCTCGTGAGCAGTTCTTC.

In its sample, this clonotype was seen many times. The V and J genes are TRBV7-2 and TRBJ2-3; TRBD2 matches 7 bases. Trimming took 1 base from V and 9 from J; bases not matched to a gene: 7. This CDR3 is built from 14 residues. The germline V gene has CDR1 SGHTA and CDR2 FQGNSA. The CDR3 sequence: CASSLVLAERTQYF. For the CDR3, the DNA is TGTGCCAGCAGCTTAGTCCTAGCGGAGAGGACGCAGTATTTT.

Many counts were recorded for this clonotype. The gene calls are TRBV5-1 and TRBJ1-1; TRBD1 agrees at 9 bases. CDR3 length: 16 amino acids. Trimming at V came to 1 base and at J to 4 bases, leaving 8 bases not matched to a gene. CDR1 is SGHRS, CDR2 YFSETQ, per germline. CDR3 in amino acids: CASSLRGQGKGTEAFF. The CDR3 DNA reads TGCGCCAGCAGCTTGCGGGGACAGGGCAAGGGCACTGAAGCTTTCTTT.